This TCR beta chain was identified during a study of control samples from healthy donors and cancer patients (dated by TCRdb to 2018 to 2020). CDR1 SEHNR and CDR2 FQNEAQ are derived from the germline V gene (reference sequence). The CDR3 goes from the cysteine to the phenylalanine over 15 residues. Of all the DNA, just the CDR3 is kept, 45 bases in frame from base 1. The germline V and J ends show losses of 1 base and 8 bases respectively, and no gene match explains 8 bases of the junction. The protocol used for the library was the immunoSEQ multiplex PCR assay. Entries here come from immuneACCESS through TCRdb and include only in-frame sequences with V and J called. Some clones fail to appear in such tables; in the studies checked, an unresolved V gene covers under half of the shortfall, and the cause of the remainder is unknown. The sample data list over 70,000 clones, and about 88% of these were observed just once. About 7.6% of the sample is taken by the ten largest.

About this clone: Its antigen has not been determined. No clone much larger than this one lies a single base away; base qualities are absent.

The clonotype was recovered from an older woman in good health. The sample consisted of blood. In this chain, TRBV7-9 is recombined with TRBJ2-1; TRBD1 agrees with 7 junctional bases. At the DNA level, the sequence is TGTGCCAGCAGCTTAGTCTGGGACAGCCTGGATGAGCAGTTCTTC. Its product reads: CASSLVWDSLDEQFF.